This T cell receptor beta chain stems from a study of chemoradiotherapy in HPV16-positive cancers (dated 2022 in TCRdb). For the study in its entirety: Candidate HPV-specific T-cell clones and common TCR motifs were defined by functional T-cell assays performed on cells from two HPV16-positive patients. The study asked whether T-cell immunity to the HPV oncoproteins E6 and E7 changes during chemoradiotherapy and whether this immunity affects survival. Next, the candidate HPV-specific TCRs and motifs were followed in TCR repertoires from around 92 patients with HPV-related cancers.

Because repertoires were sampled repeatedly during chemoradiotherapy, clonal expansion in the tumor microenvironment could be followed. The library came from the immunoSEQ multiplex PCR assay. The table comes from immuneACCESS by way of TCRdb, which keeps in-frame sequences with V and J called. Part of the clones is missing from these tables; in studies checked, under half for an unresolved V gene and the rest for unknown reasons. The sample includes about 4,700 clones, with 65% to 85% observed a single time. Of the sample, about 4.7% falls within the top ten clones. Trimming costs V 1 base and J 2 bases, and their ends lie 18 bases apart. The CDR3, from cysteine to phenylalanine, totals 19 residues. Only the CDR3 region is kept as DNA, spanning 57 bases read in frame from base 1. The germline V gene supplies CDR1 SGHDN and CDR2 FVKESK. Worth noting for this clone: No cognate antigen has been identified for it. No much larger clone is present one base from it, and per-base qualities are unavailable.

The paper as a whole reports these results and caveats: The functional definition of HPV-specific T cells came from only a couple of HPV16-positive patients, and the survival association was reported for HPV16-positive patients. Improved recurrence-free survival in HPV16-positive patients was associated with expansion of HPV-responsive T cells during chemoradiotherapy. Expansion of candidate HPV-specific clones and E7-related TCR motifs was observed in the tumor microenvironment during treatment, whereas no such expansion was observed for non-HPV-specific T cells.

The input for sequencing was tumor tissue, taken from a patient who underwent chemoradiotherapy. Here the chain combines TRBV14 and TRBJ2-6; the D gene is perhaps TRBD2, from 6 matching bases. The source is a human donor with HPV-associated anogenital cancer. The nucleotide sequence reads TGTGCCAGCAGCCAAGCGTTCCGCCACCGGGAGCCTGGGGCCAACGTCCTGACTTTC. This yields the protein CASSQAFRHREPGANVLTF.